Listed below are T cell receptor beta chains from one sample, sequenced in a study of blood T cell repertoires in COVID-19. Clones were sequenced by immunoSEQ multiplex PCR, and TCRdb holds only the in-frame ones, with some missing. The sample yields 250,000 to 350,000 clones, approximately 90% seen once. Material for sequencing was peripheral blood. All receptors come from a woman aged 30 to 39 with COVID-19, enrolled during active disease. CDR3s include the opening cysteine and the closing phenylalanine or tryptophan. The order of the fields is clone size, D gene, V gene, J gene, CDR3 DNA, CDR3 protein. A D gene is named only where the DNA matches it firmly. Size is stated for part of the rows, as once, few or many counts, or as a class when the clone is expanded.

.,TRBD2,TRBV5-1,TRBJ2-1,TGCGCCAGCAGCTTGGCATCACTAGCGGGAGAATACAATGAGCAGTTCTTC,CASSLASLAGEYNEQFF
.,.,TRBV5-5,TRBJ2-2,TGTGCCAGCACCTTGACAGTGAACACCGGGGAGCTGTTTTTT,CASTLTVNTGELFF
few,.,TRBV6-1,TRBJ1-1,TGTGCCAGCAGTGAAAGAACGACCAGGGGAGAGAACACTGAAGCTTTCTTT,CASSERTTRGENTEAFF
.,.,TRBV30,TRBJ1-5,TGTGCCTGGAGTCGCGGCGGCGGGTCCGGGCCCCAGCATTTT,CAWSRGGGSGPQHF
.,.,TRBV30,TRBJ2-2,TGTGCCTGGAGTGTATGGGGGGGCCCCGGGGAGCTGTTTTTT,CAWSVWGGPGELFF
.,.,TRBV7-2,TRBJ2-7,TGTGCCAGCAGCTACAGGGTGACCTACGAGCAGTACTTC,CASSYRVTYEQYF
.,TRBD1,TRBV5-1,TRBJ1-6,TGCGCCAGCAGCCTCCGACAGGGAGATTCACCCCTCCACTTT,CASSLRQGDSPLHF
.,.,TRBV19,TRBJ1-2,TGTGCCAGTAGTATGAGGGAATATGGCTACACCTTC,CASSMREYGYTF
.,.,TRBV18,TRBJ1-2,TGTGCCAGCTCACCAAACCTAGCGACCGACTATGGCTACACCTTC,CASSPNLATDYGYTF
.,.,TRBV10-3,TRBJ1-1,TGTGCCATCAGTGAGGGGGGACCTGGGAGGACTGAAGCTTTCTTT,CAISEGGPGRTEAFF
.,TRBD2,TRBV6-5,TRBJ2-7,TGTGCCAGCAGCGTACTAGCGGCCGTCTACGAGCAGTACTTC,CASSVLAAVYEQYF
.,TRBD1,TRBV19,TRBJ1-2,TGTGGGTTAGACAGGGTTAACTATGGCTACACCTTC,CGLDRVNYGYTF
.,.,TRBV25-1,TRBJ1-1,TGTGCCAGCAGTGAATGGCAACAGAACACTGAAGCTTTCTTT,CASSEWQQNTEAFF
.,TRBD2,TRBV3-1/TRBV3-2,TRBJ2-2,TGTGCCAGCAGCCTCAAGGGACTAGTACCCGGGGAGCTGTTTTTT,CASSLKGLVPGELFF
.,.,TRBV5-1,TRBJ2-7,TGCGCCAGCAGCTTGGGGTCTAACTCCTACGAGCAGTACTTC,CASSLGSNSYEQYF
.,TRBD1,TRBV28,TRBJ1-5,TGTGCCAGCAGTTTCTCTGGACAGGGGGCCAGTCAGCCCCAGCATTTT,CASSFSGQGASQPQHF
.,TRBD1,TRBV5-1,TRBJ1-5,TGCGCCAGCAGCTTGGATGGGGGACAGGGTCAGCCCCAGCATTTT,CASSLDGGQGQPQHF
.,.,TRBV2,TRBJ2-1,TGTGCCAGCGCGAGGGAGACCTACAATGAGCAGTTCTTC,CASARETYNEQFF
.,.,TRBV6-5,TRBJ2-7,TGTGCTTTCCAAGGGGCGAGGCGGGAGCAGTACTTC,CAFQGARREQYF
.,.,TRBV19,TRBJ2-3,TGTGCCAGTAGTACCGGGACTGTCGGTACGCAGTATTTT,CASSTGTVGTQYF